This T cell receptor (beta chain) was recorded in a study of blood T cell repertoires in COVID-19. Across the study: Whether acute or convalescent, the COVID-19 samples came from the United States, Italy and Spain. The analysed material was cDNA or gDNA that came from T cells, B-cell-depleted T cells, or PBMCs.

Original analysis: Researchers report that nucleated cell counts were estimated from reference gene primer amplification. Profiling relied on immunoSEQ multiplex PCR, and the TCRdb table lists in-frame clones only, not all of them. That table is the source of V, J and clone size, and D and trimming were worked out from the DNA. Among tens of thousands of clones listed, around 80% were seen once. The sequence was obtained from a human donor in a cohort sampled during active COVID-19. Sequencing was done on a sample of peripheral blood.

The chain's CDR3 is CASSPTSIDEQFF. CDR3 DNA sequence: TGTGCCAGCAGCCCGACTAGTATCGATGAGCAGTTCTTC. The chain couples TRBV7-9 to TRBJ2-1; a weak D match, TRBD2 (6 bases). The CDR3 spans 13 residues. Trimming cost V 5 bases and J 8 bases, with 13 bases left between them. Germline V gene data show CDR1 as SEHNR and CDR2 as FQNEAQ (reference sequence). The whole variable domain, remainder taken from reference TRBV7-9 and TRBJ2-1, is DTGVSQNPRHKITKRGQNVTFRCDPISEHNRLYWYRQTLGQGPEFLTYFQNEAQLEKSRLLSDRFSAERPKGSFSTLEIQRTEQGDSAMYLCASSPTSIDEQFFGPGTRLTVL.